These T cell receptor beta chains were read from a single sample in a study of T cell responses to AZD1222 COVID-19 vaccine. Some clones are missing from TCRdb's copy, which holds only in-frame ones; the method was immunoSEQ multiplex PCR. Among approximately 74,000 clones listed, 87% were seen once. The material sequenced was peripheral blood, taken 28 days after the second AZD1222 dose. The receptors here all came from an adult who received the AZD1222 COVID-19 vaccine. The CDR3 runs from the conserved cysteine through the conserved F or W. D genes are given only for firm matches. The listing skips clone size in some rows; elsewhere it reads once, few, many or a size class.

.,TRBJ2-6,once,TRBV21-1,TGTGCCAGCAGTTTCCGTCTCTCTGGGGCCAACGTCCTGACTTTC,CASSFRLSGANVLTF
.,TRBJ1-1,.,TRBV5-3,TGTGCCAGAAGCTTGCACAGGAAGAACACTGAAGCTTTCTTT,CARSLHRKNTEAFF
.,TRBJ2-5,.,TRBV29-1,TGCAGCTCAGAGTCCCAGGGTCGGGTCGAGACCCAGTACTTC,CSSESQGRVETQYF
.,TRBJ2-1,.,TRBV5-4,TGTGCCAGCAGCGAGGACAGCAACTCCTACAATGAGCAGTTCTTC,CASSEDSNSYNEQFF
.,TRBJ1-3,.,TRBV5-1,TGCGCCAGCAGCTTAGAAGGGTCGACCAGCTCTGGAAACACCATATATTTT,CASSLEGSTSSGNTIYF
.,TRBJ1-5,.,TRBV6-5,TGTGCCAGCAATCCCGATAGCAATCAGCCCCAGCATTTT,CASNPDSNQPQHF
.,TRBJ2-1,few,TRBV7-3,TGTGCCAGCAGCTTGACAATGGGGCTTTACAATGAGCAGTTCTTC,CASSLTMGLYNEQFF
TRBD1,TRBJ2-1,once,TRBV9,TGTGCCAGCAGCCCAGGGGACAGGGGGCCATCCTACAATGAGCAGTTCTTC,CASSPGDRGPSYNEQFF
.,TRBJ1-1,few,TRBV6-5,TGTGCCAGCAGTTTGGGGGGGACGAACACTGAAGCTTTCTTT,CASSLGGTNTEAFF
TRBD1,TRBJ1-1,few,TRBV19,TGTGCCAGTAGTAGGGGACAGGGGGCGCGGAACACTGAAGCTTTCTTT,CASSRGQGARNTEAFF
.,TRBJ2-1,.,TRBV7-2,TGTGCCAGCAGCTTATCGGAGGGCAGTTACAATGAGCAGTTCTTC,CASSLSEGSYNEQFF
.,TRBJ1-2,.,TRBV6-5,TGTGCCAGCACGATCGGGGCGACGACTAACTATGGCTACACCTTC,CASTIGATTNYGYTF
.,TRBJ2-5,.,TRBV18,TGTGCCAGCTCACCGATCCAAGAGACCCAGTACTTC,CASSPIQETQYF
.,TRBJ2-3,.,TRBV19,TGTGCCAGTAGTCCAAGACTGTGGATAAGCACAGATACGCAGTATTTT,CASSPRLWISTDTQYF
.,TRBJ1-2,.,TRBV19,TGTGCCAGCCAGCCCACCGGGGGATGGGACTATGGCTACACCTTC,CASQPTGGWDYGYTF
TRBD1,TRBJ1-2,.,TRBV4-1,TGCGCCAGCAGCCAAGATCCGACAGGGGGCTATGGCTACACCTTC,CASSQDPTGGYGYTF
TRBD1,TRBJ1-4,.,TRBV30,TGTGCCTGGAGTTCCGATCGGGACAGGGCCCGTTTTTTT,CAWSSDRDRARFF
.,TRBJ2-5,.,TRBV27,TGTGCCAGCAGTTTCCGGACATCTTGGGAGACCCAGTACTTC,CASSFRTSWETQYF
.,TRBJ1-5,.,TRBV7-9,TGTGCCAGCAGCTTCATAACAGCCAATCAGCCCCAGCATTTT,CASSFITANQPQHF
.,TRBJ2-7,.,TRBV6-5,TGTGCCAGCAGTTACTCGGACGGGAGAGTATCCTACGAGCAGTACTTC,CASSYSDGRVSYEQYF
TRBD1,TRBJ1-1,.,TRBV6-5,TGTGCCAGCAGTCCCCAGGGGGGGAACACTGAAGCTTTCTTT,CASSPQGGNTEAFF
.,TRBJ1-1,.,TRBV7-9,TGTGCCAGCAGCTTATGGGACCAGAACACTGAAGCTTTCTTT,CASSLWDQNTEAFF
.,TRBJ2-3,once,TRBV6-4,TGTGCCAGCAGTACCGGGATTAACACAGATACGCAGTATTTT,CASSTGINTDTQYF
TRBD1,TRBJ2-7,.,TRBV5-5,TGTGCCAGCAGCTTTAAGGGACAGGTCGTCGACGAGCAGTACTTC,CASSFKGQVVDEQYF
TRBD2,TRBJ2-2,.,TRBV7-2,TGTGCCAGCAGCTTAAGCGGGAGAAACACCGGGGAGCTGTTTTTT,CASSLSGRNTGELFF
TRBD1,TRBJ2-4,.,TRBV7-9,TGTGCCAGCAGCTCTTCCGGGACAGGCAAAAACATTCAGTACTTC,CASSSSGTGKNIQYF
.,TRBJ1-3,.,TRBV3-1/TRBV3-2,TGTGCCAGCAGCCAAAGTAGAAGCTCTGGAAACACCATATATTTT,CASSQSRSSGNTIYF
.,TRBJ2-1,.,TRBV9,TGTGCCAGCAGCGTCTTGGGGTACAATGAGCAGTTCTTC,CASSVLGYNEQFF